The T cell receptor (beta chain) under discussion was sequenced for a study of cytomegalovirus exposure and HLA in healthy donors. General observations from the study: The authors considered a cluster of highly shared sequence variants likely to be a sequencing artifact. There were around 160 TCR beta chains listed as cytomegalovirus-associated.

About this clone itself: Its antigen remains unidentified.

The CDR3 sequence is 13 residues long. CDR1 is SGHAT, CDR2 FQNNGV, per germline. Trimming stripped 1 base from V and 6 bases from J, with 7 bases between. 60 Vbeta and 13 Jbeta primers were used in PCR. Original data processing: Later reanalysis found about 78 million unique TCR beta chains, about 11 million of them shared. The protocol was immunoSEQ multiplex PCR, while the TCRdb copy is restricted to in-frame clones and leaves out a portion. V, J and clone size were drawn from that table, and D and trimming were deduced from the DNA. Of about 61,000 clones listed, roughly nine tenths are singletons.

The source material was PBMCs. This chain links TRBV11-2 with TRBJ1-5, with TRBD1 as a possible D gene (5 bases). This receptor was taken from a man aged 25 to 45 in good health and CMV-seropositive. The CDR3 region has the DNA TGTGCCAGCAGCTTAGTCCAGGGTCAGCCCCAGCATTTT. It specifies CASSLVQGQPQHF.